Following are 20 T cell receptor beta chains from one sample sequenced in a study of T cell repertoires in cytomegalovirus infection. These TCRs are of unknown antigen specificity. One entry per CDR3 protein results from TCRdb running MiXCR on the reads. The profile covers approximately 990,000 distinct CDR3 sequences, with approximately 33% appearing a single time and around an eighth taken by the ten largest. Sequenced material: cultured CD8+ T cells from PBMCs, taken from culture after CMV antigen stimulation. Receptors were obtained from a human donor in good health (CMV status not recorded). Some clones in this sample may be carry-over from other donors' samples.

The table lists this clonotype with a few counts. CDR3 DNA: TGTGCCAGACCCCGTTACGAGCGGGGGGGCTTTGATACGCAGTATTTT. Protein sequence: CARPRYERGGFDTQYF. This chain links TRBV2 with TRBJ2-3; TRBD2 agrees at 10 bases. The CDR3 covers 16 residues. Germline lookup yields CDR1 SNHLY and CDR2 FYNNEI. V lost 9 bases and J lost 6; bases outside the gene matches: 15.

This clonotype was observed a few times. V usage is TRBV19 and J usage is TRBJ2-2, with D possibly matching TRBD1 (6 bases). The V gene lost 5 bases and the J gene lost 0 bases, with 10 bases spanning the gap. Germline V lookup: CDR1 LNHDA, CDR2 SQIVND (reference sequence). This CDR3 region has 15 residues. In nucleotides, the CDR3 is TGTGCCAGTAGTGGGACATTCGCGAACACCGGGGAGCTGTTTTTT. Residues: CASSGTFANTGELFF.

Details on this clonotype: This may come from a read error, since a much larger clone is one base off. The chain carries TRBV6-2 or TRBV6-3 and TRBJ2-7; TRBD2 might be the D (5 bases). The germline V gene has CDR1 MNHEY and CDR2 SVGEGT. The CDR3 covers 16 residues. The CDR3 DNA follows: TGTGCCAGCAGTTCAATCGGGAAACCTGGCCCCTACGAGCAGTGCGTC. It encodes CASSSIGKPGPYEQCV.

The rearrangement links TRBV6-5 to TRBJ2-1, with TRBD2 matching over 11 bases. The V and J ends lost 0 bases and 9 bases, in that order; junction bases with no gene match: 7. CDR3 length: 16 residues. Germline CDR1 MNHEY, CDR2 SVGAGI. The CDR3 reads CASSYSPSGGPGEQFF. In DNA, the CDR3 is TGTGCCAGCAGTTACTCACCTAGCGGGGGGCCGGGTGAGCAGTTCTTC.

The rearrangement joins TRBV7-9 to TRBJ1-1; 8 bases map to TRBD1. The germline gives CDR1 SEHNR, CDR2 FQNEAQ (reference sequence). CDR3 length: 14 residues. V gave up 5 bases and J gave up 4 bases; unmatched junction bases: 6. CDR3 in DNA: TGTGCCAGCAGCCCTCCAGGGGGCATCACTGAAGCTTTCTTT. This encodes CASSPPGGITEAFF. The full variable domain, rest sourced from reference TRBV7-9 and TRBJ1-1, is DTGVSQNPRHKITKRGQNVTFRCDPISEHNRLYWYRQTLGQGPEFLTYFQNEAQLEKSRLLSDRFSAERPKGSFSTLEIQRTEQGDSAMYLCASSPPGGITEAFFGQGTRLTVV.

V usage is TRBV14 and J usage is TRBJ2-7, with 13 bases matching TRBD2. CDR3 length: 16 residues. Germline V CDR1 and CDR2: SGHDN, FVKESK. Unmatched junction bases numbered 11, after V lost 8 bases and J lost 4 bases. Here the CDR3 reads CASGTYRTSGGYEQYF. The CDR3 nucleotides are TGTGCCAGCGGGACGTACCGGACTAGCGGGGGTTACGAGCAGTACTTC.

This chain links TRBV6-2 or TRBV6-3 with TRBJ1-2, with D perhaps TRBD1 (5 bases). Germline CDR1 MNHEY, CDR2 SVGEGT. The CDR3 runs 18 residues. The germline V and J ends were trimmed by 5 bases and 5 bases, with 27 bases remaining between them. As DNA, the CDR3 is TGTGCCAGCAGTAAGCGATGGACGGGGGAGCCACAACGATATGGCTACACCTTC. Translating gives CASSKRWTGEPQRYGYTF.

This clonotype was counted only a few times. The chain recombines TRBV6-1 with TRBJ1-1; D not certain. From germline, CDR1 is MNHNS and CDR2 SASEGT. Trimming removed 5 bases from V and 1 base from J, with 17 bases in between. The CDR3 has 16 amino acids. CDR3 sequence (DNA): TGTGCCAGCAGTTTTCATTATCTCGGCCCGAACACTGAAGCTTTCTTT. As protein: CASSFHYLGPNTEAFF.

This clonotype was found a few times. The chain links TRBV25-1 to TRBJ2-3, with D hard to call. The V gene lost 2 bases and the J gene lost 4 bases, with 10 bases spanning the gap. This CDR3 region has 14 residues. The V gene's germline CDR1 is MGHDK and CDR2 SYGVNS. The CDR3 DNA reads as TGTGCCAGCAGTGAAATAAGTAGGGCAGATACGCAGTATTTT. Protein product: CASSEISRADTQYF.

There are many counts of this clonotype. CDR3 loop: CASSLGGHYEQYF. The CDR3 nucleotides read TGTGCCAGCAGCTTAGGAGGGCACTACGAGCAGTACTTC. The V and J genes are TRBV7-6 and TRBJ2-7; tentative D call: TRBD2 (5 bases). Germline assignment: CDR1 SGHVS and CDR2 FNYEAQ. CDR3 length: 13 amino acids. V lost 1 base, J lost 3 bases, and 7 bases lay in between.

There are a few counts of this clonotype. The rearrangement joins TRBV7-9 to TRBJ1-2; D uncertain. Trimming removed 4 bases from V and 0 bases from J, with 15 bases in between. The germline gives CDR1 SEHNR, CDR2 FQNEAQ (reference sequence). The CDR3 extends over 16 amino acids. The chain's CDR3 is CASSSLDGRSNYGYTF. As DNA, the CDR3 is TGTGCCAGCAGCTCGTTGGACGGGCGCTCTAACTATGGCTACACCTTC.

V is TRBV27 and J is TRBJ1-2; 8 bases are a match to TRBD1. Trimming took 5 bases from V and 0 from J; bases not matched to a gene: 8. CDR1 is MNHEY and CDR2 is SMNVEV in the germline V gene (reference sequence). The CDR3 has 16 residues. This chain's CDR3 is CASSPAGDRSNYGYTF. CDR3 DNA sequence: TGTGCCAGCAGTCCTGCCGGGGACAGGTCTAACTATGGCTACACCTTC.

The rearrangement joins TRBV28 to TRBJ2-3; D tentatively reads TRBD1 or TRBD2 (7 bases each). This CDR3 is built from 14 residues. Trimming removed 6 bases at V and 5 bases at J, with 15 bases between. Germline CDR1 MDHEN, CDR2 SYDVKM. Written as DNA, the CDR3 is TGTGCCAGCAGGTCCAGGGGGAGGGTAGATACGCAGTATTTT. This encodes CASRSRGRVDTQYF.

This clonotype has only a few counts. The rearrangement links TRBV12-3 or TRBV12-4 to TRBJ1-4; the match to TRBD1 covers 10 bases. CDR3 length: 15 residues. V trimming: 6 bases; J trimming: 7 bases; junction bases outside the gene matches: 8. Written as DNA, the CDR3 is TGTGCCAGCAGATCGACAGGGGGCGGCAGTGAAAAACTGTTTTTT. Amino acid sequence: CASRSTGGGSEKLFF.

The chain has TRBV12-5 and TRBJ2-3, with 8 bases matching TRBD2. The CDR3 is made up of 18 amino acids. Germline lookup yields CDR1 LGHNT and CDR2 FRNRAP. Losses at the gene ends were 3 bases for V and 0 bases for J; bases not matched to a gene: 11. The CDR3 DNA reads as TGTGCTAGTGGTTTTACCGGGGGGGCCGTCTCAAGCACAGATACGCAGTATTTT. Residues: CASGFTGGAVSSTDTQYF. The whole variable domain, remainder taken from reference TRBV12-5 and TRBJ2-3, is DARVTQTPRHKVTEMGQEVTMRCQPILGHNTVFWYRQTMMQGLELLAYFRNRAPLDDSGMPKDRFSAEMPDATLATLKIQPSEPRDSAVYFCASGFTGGAVSSTDTQYFGPGTRLTVL.

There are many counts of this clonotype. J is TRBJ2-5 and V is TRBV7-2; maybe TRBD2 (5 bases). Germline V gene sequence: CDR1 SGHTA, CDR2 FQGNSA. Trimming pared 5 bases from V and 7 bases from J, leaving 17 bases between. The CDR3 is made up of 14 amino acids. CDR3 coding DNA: TGTGCCAGCAGCCTGACGGAGGTGGAGGTGACCCAGTACTTC. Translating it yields CASSLTEVEVTQYF.

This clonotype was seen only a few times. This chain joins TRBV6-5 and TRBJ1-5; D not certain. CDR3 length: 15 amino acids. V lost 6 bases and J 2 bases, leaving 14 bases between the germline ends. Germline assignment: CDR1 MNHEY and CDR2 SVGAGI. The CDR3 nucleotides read TGTGCCAGCAGGGCCCAGGTTTCTGGCAATCAGCCCCAGCATTTT. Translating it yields CASRAQVSGNQPQHF.

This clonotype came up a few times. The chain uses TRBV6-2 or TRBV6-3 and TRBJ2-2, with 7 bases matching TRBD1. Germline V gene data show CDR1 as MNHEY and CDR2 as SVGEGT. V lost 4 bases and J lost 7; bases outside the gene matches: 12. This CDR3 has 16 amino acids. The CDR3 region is CASSSPTPGQRGELFF. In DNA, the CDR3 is TGTGCCAGCAGTTCCCCCACCCCGGGACAGCGCGGGGAGCTGTTTTTT.

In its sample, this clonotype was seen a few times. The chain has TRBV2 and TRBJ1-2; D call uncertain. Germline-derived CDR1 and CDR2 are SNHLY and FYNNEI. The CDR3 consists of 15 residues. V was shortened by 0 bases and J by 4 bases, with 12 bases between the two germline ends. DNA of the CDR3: TGTGCCAGCAGTGAAGCAGCTGGACTGGGCTATGGCTACACCTTC. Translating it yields CASSEAAGLGYGYTF.

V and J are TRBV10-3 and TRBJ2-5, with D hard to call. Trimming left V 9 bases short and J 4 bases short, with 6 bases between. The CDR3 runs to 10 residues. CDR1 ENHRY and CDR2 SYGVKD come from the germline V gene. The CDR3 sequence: CAIPAETQYF. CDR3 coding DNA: TGTGCCATTCCCGCAGAGACCCAGTACTTC.